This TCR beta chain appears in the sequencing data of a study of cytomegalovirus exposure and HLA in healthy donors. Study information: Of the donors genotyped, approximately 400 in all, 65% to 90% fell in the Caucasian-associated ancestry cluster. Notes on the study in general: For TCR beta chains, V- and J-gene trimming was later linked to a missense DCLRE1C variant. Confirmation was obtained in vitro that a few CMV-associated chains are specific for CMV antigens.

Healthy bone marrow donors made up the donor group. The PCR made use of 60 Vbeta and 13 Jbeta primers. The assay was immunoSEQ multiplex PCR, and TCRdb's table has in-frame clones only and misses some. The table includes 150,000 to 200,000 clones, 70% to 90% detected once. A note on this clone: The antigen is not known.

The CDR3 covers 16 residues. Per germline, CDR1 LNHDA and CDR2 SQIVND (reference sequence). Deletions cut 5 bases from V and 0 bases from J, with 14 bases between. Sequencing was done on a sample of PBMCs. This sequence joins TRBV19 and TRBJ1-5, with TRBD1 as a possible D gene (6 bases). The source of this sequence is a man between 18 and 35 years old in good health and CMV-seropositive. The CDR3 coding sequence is TGTGCCAGTAGTGTGAGACAGGATTATAGCAATCAGCCCCAGCATTTT. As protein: CASSVRQDYSNQPQHF.